This TCR beta chain was observed in a study of blood T cell repertoires in COVID-19. Overall study: Sources were T cells, B-cell-depleted T cells, or PBMCs; the material itself was cDNA or gDNA.

The germline CDR1 and CDR2 sequences are MNHEY and SVGAGI. With 4 bases clipped from V and 3 bases from J, the junction kept 10 bases outside the gene matches. The CDR3 covers 16 residues. As processed by the authors: Estimation of nucleated cell counts relied on the amplification of reference gene primers. Here immunoSEQ multiplex PCR was the method, and the copy in TCRdb shows in-frame clones only, minus some. V, J and clone size derive from that table, while D and trimming were established from the DNA sequence. The sample has approximately 190,000 clones; about 88% are singletons. The chain couples TRBV6-5 to TRBJ2-7; 9 nucleotides line up with TRBD1. The sample was peripheral blood. The TCR was taken from a man aged 25 to 40 with active or convalescent COVID-19. The CDR3 protein is CASSFTGGAKLYEQYF. The CDR3 DNA reads TGTGCCAGCAGTTTCACAGGGGGCGCGAAACTCTACGAGCAGTACTTC.